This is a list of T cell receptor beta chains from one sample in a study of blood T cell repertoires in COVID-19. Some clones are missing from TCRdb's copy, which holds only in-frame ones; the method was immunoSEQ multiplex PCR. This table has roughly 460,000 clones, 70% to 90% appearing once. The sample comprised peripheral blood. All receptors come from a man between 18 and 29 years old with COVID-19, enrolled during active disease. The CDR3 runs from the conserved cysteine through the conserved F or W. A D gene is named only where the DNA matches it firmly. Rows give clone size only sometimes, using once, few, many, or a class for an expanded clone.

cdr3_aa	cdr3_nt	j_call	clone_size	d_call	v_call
CASSDRTSGRDTQYF	TGTGCCAGCAGCGACCGGACTAGCGGGAGAGATACGCAGTATTTT	TRBJ2-3	NA	NA	TRBV21-1
CASSLDRERKAFF	TGCGCCAGCAGCTTGGACCGGGAGAGGAAAGCTTTCTTT	TRBJ1-1	NA	NA	TRBV5-1
CASSDHYSYTGELFF	TGTGCCAGCAGCGACCATTACAGTTACACCGGGGAGCTGTTTTTT	TRBJ2-2	NA	NA	TRBV5-5
CATSDLPGRSGDTQYF	TGTGCCACCAGTGATTTGCCGGGTCGGTCTGGAGATACGCAGTATTTT	TRBJ2-3	NA	NA	TRBV24-1
CASSQDLYNEQFF	TGTGCCAGCAGCCAAGATCTGTACAATGAGCAGTTCTTC	TRBJ2-1	NA	NA	TRBV3-1/TRBV3-2
CASSLTGNEQFF	TGTGCCAGCAGTTTAACAGGCAATGAGCAGTTCTTC	TRBJ2-1	NA	NA	TRBV12-3/TRBV12-4
CASSLQGLGYEQYF	TGTGCCAGCAGCCTTCAGGGGTTAGGGTACGAGCAGTACTTC	TRBJ2-7	NA	NA	TRBV3-1/TRBV3-2
CSVEYDSNYGYTF	TGCAGCGTTGAGTATGACAGCAACTATGGCTACACCTTC	TRBJ1-2	NA	NA	TRBV29-1
CASSFSGWLTF	TGTGCCAGCAGCTTTTCAGGATGGCTCACCTTC	TRBJ1-2	NA	NA	TRBV7-9
CASSLSGRTHEAFF	TGCGCCAGCAGCTTGTCGGGCCGGACACATGAAGCTTTCTTT	TRBJ1-1	NA	NA	TRBV5-1
CASSPDRRETQYF	TGTGCCAGCAGCCCCGACAGACGGGAGACCCAGTACTTC	TRBJ2-5	NA	NA	TRBV5-4
CASSVTAGYEQYF	TGTGCCAGCAGTGTGACAGCTGGCTACGAGCAGTACTTC	TRBJ2-7	few	NA	TRBV5-8
CASSLTSYGYGYTF	TGTGCCAGCAGCTTAACGTCCTACGGCTATGGCTACACCTTC	TRBJ1-2	few	NA	TRBV7-3
CSVDREVVYNEQFF	TGCAGCGTTGACAGGGAAGTAGTTTACAATGAGCAGTTCTTC	TRBJ2-1	NA	NA	TRBV29-1
CASSLNRDTDTQYF	TGTGCCAGCAGCTTGAACAGGGATACAGATACGCAGTATTTT	TRBJ2-3	once	NA	TRBV7-9
CASSGRTAHSPLHF	TGTGCCAGCAGCGGCCGGACAGCTCATTCACCCCTCCACTTT	TRBJ1-6	NA	NA	TRBV21-1
CATSDSGGGTDTQYF	TGTGCCACCAGTGATTCCGGGGGAGGGACAGATACGCAGTATTTT	TRBJ2-3	NA	TRBD2	TRBV24-1
CASSQYGVRGNQPQHF	TGCGCCAGCAGCCAATACGGCGTAAGGGGGAATCAGCCCCAGCATTTT	TRBJ1-5	NA	NA	TRBV4-1
CASRPAGGWTEAFF	TGTGCCAGCAGGCCCGCAGGGGGCTGGACTGAAGCTTTCTTT	TRBJ1-1	NA	TRBD1	TRBV14
CASSQDNGAYNEQFF	TGCGCCAGCAGCCAAGATAATGGGGCTTACAATGAGCAGTTCTTC	TRBJ2-1	once	NA	TRBV4-1
CASIWAAGLQGYTF	TGTGCCAGCATTTGGGCTGCAGGGTTACAGGGCTACACCTTC	TRBJ1-2	NA	NA	TRBV6-5
CASSFITSGRALGTDTQYF	TGTGCCAGCAGTTTCATTACTAGCGGGAGGGCCCTCGGCACAGATACGCAGTATTTT	TRBJ2-3	NA	TRBD2	TRBV11-2
CASTLTGGANTKNIQYF	TGTGCCAGCACCCTGACCGGGGGGGCTAATACCAAAAACATTCAGTACTTC	TRBJ2-4	NA	TRBD2	TRBV11-2